What follows is one TCR beta chain and its context. Its cognate antigen is unknown. These data belong to a study of cytomegalovirus exposure and HLA in healthy donors. The study ran its PCR with 60 Vbeta and 13 Jbeta primers. Data came from immunoSEQ multiplex PCR; TCRdb stores just in-frame clones and leaves some out. The table includes 150,000 to 200,000 clones, 75% detected once. Regarding the study as a whole: With DRB1 most and HLA-C fewest, TCR association rates differed between HLA loci in a later analysis. Common viral pathogens seemed, in a later analysis, to connect with several of the most significant clusters.

This CDR3 spans 18 amino acids. The germline V gene encodes CDR1 MGHRA and CDR2 YSYEKL. The trim removed 4 bases at V and 13 bases at J, leaving 27 bases unmatched. The sample comprised PBMCs. The receptor was derived from a woman in her fifties or sixties in good health and CMV-seropositive. The chain links TRBV4-1 to TRBJ1-2; 7 bases are shared with TRBD1. The CDR3 region has the DNA TGCGCCAGCAGCCGAGTATCTTCGGGACAGACTTCATCCTATGTTGTCACCTTC. Amino acids: CASSRVSSGQTSSYVVTF.